This T cell receptor beta chain was sequenced for a study of blood T cell repertoires in COVID-19. About the study: From T cells, B-cell-depleted T cells, or PBMCs came the material, which was cDNA or gDNA.

Clinical history reported by participants formed the basis on which cohorts were assigned. The CDR3 is 16 amino acids. Deletions cut 6 bases from V and 7 bases from J, with 21 bases between. The V gene's germline CDR1 is LNHDA and CDR2 SQIVND (reference sequence). Source study methods: Nucleated cell counts were estimated from reference gene primer amplification. The table came from immunoSEQ multiplex PCR; TCRdb's copy has only in-frame clones and leaves some out. Clonal size and the V and J genes are those of that table, whereas D and trimming came from the DNA. This sample has approximately 230,000 clones, with around 88% found just once.

The clonotype comes from a woman aged 50 to 65 with acute COVID-19. The chain is built from TRBV19 and TRBJ2-2; weak D call: TRBD1 (5 bases). The sequenced material came from PBMCs or T cells enriched from blood (not recorded which). The CDR3 bases are TGTGCCAGTAGATTAAAGGGGTTTCTCGACATCGGGGAGCTGTTTTTT. This sequence encodes CASRLKGFLDIGELFF. Full variable domain (remainder filled in from reference TRBV19 and TRBJ2-2): DGGITQSPKYLFRKEGQNVTLSCEQNLNHDAMYWYRQDPGQGLRLIYYSQIVNDFQKGDIAEGYSVSREKKESFPLTVTSAQKNPTAFYLCASRLKGFLDIGELFFGEGSRLTVL.